Below are 6 T cell receptor beta chains sequenced from a single sample in a study of cytomegalovirus exposure and HLA in healthy donors. The PCR used 60 Vbeta and 13 Jbeta primers. Using immunoSEQ multiplex PCR, the repertoire was profiled, and TCRdb retains in-frame clones only, with some absent. The sample gives 150,000 or so clones, approximately 82% of which show up once; around 1.5% is in the top ten. The sample was PBMCs. These receptors came from a male donor in good health and CMV-seronegative.

The V gene is TRBV9, the J gene TRBJ1-1, with TRBD1 matching over 7 bases. The trim removed 0 bases at V and 3 bases at J, leaving 8 bases unmatched. The CDR3 spans 16 residues. Germline V gene lookup returns CDR1 SGDLS and CDR2 YYNGEE. The CDR3 spells CASSVGTGKGYTEAFF. CDR3 nucleotides: TGTGCCAGCAGCGTAGGGACAGGTAAGGGTTACACTGAAGCTTTCTTT. The variable domain in full, with the rest retrieved from reference TRBV9 and TRBJ1-1, is DSGVTQTPKHLITATGQRVTLRCSPRSGDLSVYWYQQSLDQGLQFLIQYYNGEERAKGNILERFSAQQFPDLHSELNLSSLELGDSALYFCASSVGTGKGYTEAFFGQGTRLTVV.

The chain employs TRBV6-4 and TRBJ2-1, with 15 nucleotides matching TRBD2. The CDR3 contains 19 residues. V was pared by 4 bases and J by 5 bases, with 12 bases of the junction left unmatched. CDR1 is MRHNA and CDR2 is SNTAGT in the germline V gene. CDR3 in amino acids: CASSARWEGLAGGHNEQFF. The CDR3, as DNA: TGTGCCAGCAGTGCCAGATGGGAGGGACTAGCGGGGGGCCACAATGAGCAGTTCTTC.

The chain couples TRBV6-6 to TRBJ1-1; no clear D gene. This CDR3 comprises 15 residues. The V end lost 5 bases, the J end lost 5 bases, and 18 bases lay between the germline ends. The germline gives CDR1 MNHNY, CDR2 SVGAGI (reference sequence). Written as DNA, the CDR3 is TGTGCCAGCAGTGACCGGCCGGAGGGAGGGACTGAAGCTTTCTTT. It translates to CASSDRPEGGTEAFF.

V and J are TRBV10-3 and TRBJ1-2; 10 bases align to TRBD1. V gave up 4 bases and J gave up 3 bases; unmatched junction bases: 2. This CDR3 is built from 14 residues. Per germline, CDR1 ENHRY and CDR2 SYGVKD. CDR3 sequence reads: CAISGGQGYYGYTF. The CDR3 nucleotides are TGTGCCATCAGTGGGGGACAGGGGTACTATGGCTACACCTTC.

The chain is built from TRBV29-1 and TRBJ2-2; TRBD1 aligns across 10 bases. The germline CDR1 and CDR2 sequences are SQVTM and ANQGSEA. The CDR3 has 13 residues. Losses at the gene ends were 6 bases for V and 6 bases for J; bases not matched to a gene: 4. The CDR3 nucleotides read TGCAGCGTCGACAGGGGGCTCGCCGGGGAGCTGTTTTTT. This gives the protein CSVDRGLAGELFF.

This chain links TRBV6-5 with TRBJ2-5; 9 nucleotides match TRBD2. Germline V gene sequence: CDR1 MNHEY, CDR2 SVGAGI. V trimming: 7 bases; J trimming: 3 bases; junction bases outside the gene matches: 6. This CDR3 is built from 14 residues. The CDR3 DNA reads as TGTGCCAGCAAGCGGGAGGTTGGTAAAGAGACCCAGTACTTC. Translation: CASKREVGKETQYF.